This T cell receptor (beta chain) derives from a study of blood T cell repertoires in COVID-19. On the study more broadly: Acute and convalescent COVID-19 specimens originated in the United States, Italy and Spain.

Study processing details: The authors estimated nucleated cell counts from reference gene primer amplification. Only in-frame clones appear in the TCRdb table, and some are missing; sequencing was by immunoSEQ multiplex PCR. The V and J calls and the clone size are those of that table, but D and trimming were determined from the DNA. The sample carries 84,000 or so clones, 88% recorded once. The CDR3 spans 19 residues. The V and J ends lost 4 bases and 6 bases, in that order; junction bases with no gene match: 20. In germline, CDR1 is ENHRY, CDR2 SYGVKD. This rearrangement joins TRBV10-3 to TRBJ2-7, with 11 bases fitting TRBD2. Source material: peripheral blood. The receptor was derived from a man aged 65 to 79 with acute or convalescent COVID-19. Here the CDR3 DNA reads TGTGCCATCAGTGTGCCTAAAGGGGGGGAAACTAGCGGGAGTGCCGAGCAGTACTTC. Its protein is CAISVPKGGETSGSAEQYF.